One and the same sample provided the 25 T cell receptor beta chains below, sequenced in a study of CD8 T cell repertoires and HIV-1 epitope variants. Using immunoSEQ multiplex PCR, the repertoire was profiled, and TCRdb retains in-frame clones only, with some absent. Of several thousand clones listed, around 60% are singletons. No cognate antigen is known for these TCRs. Sequenced: cultured CD8+ T cells derived from PBMCs. The receptors were sampled from a male donor with HIV.

This chain uses TRBV6-1 with TRBJ2-7, with 8 bases aligning to TRBD2. The CDR3 contains 12 residues. Trimming took 6 bases from V and 6 from J; bases not matched to a gene: 4. In germline, CDR1 is MNHNS, CDR2 SASEGT. The CDR3 reads CASSPGGGEQYF. The CDR3 nucleotides are TGTGCCAGCAGCCCGGGGGGGGGCGAGCAGTACTTC.

In its sample, this clone ranks as medium-sized (0.01 to 0.1%). This chain links TRBV7-9 with TRBJ2-2, with D uncertain. CDR1 is SEHNR, CDR2 FQNEAQ, per germline (reference sequence). The CDR3 runs to 12 residues. V shed 5 bases and J shed 7 bases, with 8 bases lying between them. CDR3 DNA: TGTGCCAGCAGCCTTCAGGACGGGGAGCTGTTTTTT. It encodes CASSLQDGELFF.

V usage is TRBV4-2 and J usage is TRBJ2-7; 7 bases map to TRBD1. CDR3 length: 14 amino acids. Trimming took 5 bases from V and 7 from J; bases not matched to a gene: 11. Germline CDR1 is LGHNA and CDR2 is YNFKEQ. Written as DNA, the CDR3 is TGTGCCAGCAGCTTGGGACAGTACCTTCGTGAGCAGTACTTC. Encoded protein: CASSLGQYLREQYF.

The gene calls are TRBV27 and TRBJ2-1, with D unresolved. CDR1 and CDR2 from the germline V gene are MNHEY and SMNVEV (reference sequence). The V end lost 0 bases, the J end lost 7 bases, and 4 bases lay between the germline ends. The CDR3 runs 12 residues. DNA of the CDR3: TGTGCCAGCAGTTTATCTGGGAATGAGCAGTTCTTC. It codes for CASSLSGNEQFF.

CDR3 sequence reads: CADKPRSGTDSNQPQHF. DNA of the CDR3: TGTGCCGACAAACCGCGATCCGGGACAGATAGCAATCAGCCCCAGCATTTT. The V and J genes are TRBV19 and TRBJ1-5; 7 nucleotides agree with TRBD1. Trimming removed 11 bases from V and 0 bases from J; junction bases left unmatched: 16. The CDR3 covers 17 residues. Germline CDR1 is LNHDA and CDR2 is SQIVND (reference sequence).

This clone was counted between two and nine times. The chain combines TRBV9 with TRBJ1-1; 7 bases agree with TRBD1. Per germline, CDR1 SGDLS and CDR2 YYNGEE. The CDR3 totals 15 residues. With 4 bases clipped from V and 1 base from J, the junction kept 7 bases outside the gene matches. CDR3: CASSFQTGRNTEAFF. Written as DNA, the CDR3 is TGTGCCAGCAGCTTCCAGACAGGGAGGAACACTGAAGCTTTCTTT. Using reference TRBV9 and TRBJ1-1 for the parts outside the CDR3, the full variable domain is DSGVTQTPKHLITATGQRVTLRCSPRSGDLSVYWYQQSLDQGLQFLIQYYNGEERAKGNILERFSAQQFPDLHSELNLSSLELGDSALYFCASSFQTGRNTEAFFGQGTRLTVV.

The J gene is TRBJ1-4, the V gene TRBV19; D uncertain. CDR3 length equals 14 residues. Trimming removed 7 bases at V and 8 bases at J, with 17 bases between. Looked up from germline, CDR1 is LNHDA and CDR2 is SQIVND (reference sequence). CDR3 nucleotide sequence: TGTGCCAGTACCACAATCAGCCAAGGGGAAAAACTGTTTTTT. It encodes CASTTISQGEKLFF.

The rearrangement links TRBV5-6 to TRBJ2-7; 9 positions agree with TRBD1. V dropped 5 bases and J dropped 1; count of bases not matched to a gene: 4. This CDR3 region has 14 residues. Germline CDR1 is SGHDT and CDR2 is YYEEEE. In DNA, the CDR3 is TGTGCCAGCAGTCCCGGGACAGGGTCCTACGAGCAGTACTTC. Translation gives CASSPGTGSYEQYF.

This chain connects TRBV27 to TRBJ2-3; D ambiguous. The germline V and J ends were trimmed by 5 bases and 1 base, with 10 bases remaining between them. CDR3 length: 14 residues. Germline CDR1 reads MNHEY; CDR2 reads SMNVEV (reference sequence). This CDR3 is CASSPPGRTDTQYF. CDR3 bases: TGTGCCAGCAGTCCCCCGGGCCGCACAGATACGCAGTATTTT.

The chain is built from TRBV6-4 and TRBJ2-3, with TRBD2 matching over 10 bases. The germline gives CDR1 MRHNA, CDR2 SNTAGT. The V gene end was trimmed by 9 bases and the J gene end by 3 bases; junction bases not matched to a gene: 6. The CDR3 loop spans 14 amino acids. In DNA, the CDR3 is TGTGCCAGGGGGGGACTAGCGAGAACAGATACGCAGTATTTT. It codes for CARGGLARTDTQYF.

The CDR3 DNA is TGCGCCAGCACCAACGACACCAGCACAGATACGCAGTATTTT. Protein sequence: CASTNDTSTDTQYF. The rearrangement links TRBV5-1 to TRBJ2-3; D unresolved. The CDR3 sequence is 14 residues long. Trimming stripped 6 bases from V and 0 bases from J, with 11 bases between. Germline V gene sequence: CDR1 SGHRS, CDR2 YFSETQ.

The chain carries TRBV11-3 and TRBJ2-2; the match to TRBD1 covers 7 bases. The CDR3 is made up of 16 amino acids. After removal of 5 bases from V and 3 bases from J, the junction contained 9 bases not matched to a gene. The germline V gene has CDR1 SGHNT and CDR2 YENEEA. CDR3 coding DNA: TGTGCCAGCAGCAGCTTAAAGGGACAGTACACCGGGGAGCTGTTTTTT. The encoded protein is CASSSLKGQYTGELFF.

This clone was seen only a few times. V and J are TRBV28 and TRBJ2-4; 10 bases map to TRBD1. The CDR3 has 15 residues. Germline-derived CDR1 and CDR2 are MDHEN and SYDVKM. With 8 bases clipped from V and 4 bases from J, the junction kept 8 bases outside the gene matches. The CDR3 DNA reads TGTGCCAGCGCGTCCGGGACAGGGGATAAAAACATTCAGTACTTC. Its protein is CASASGTGDKNIQYF.

The chain has TRBV5-3 and TRBJ2-5; no firm D call. TRBV5-3 is an open reading frame whose function is uncertain. The ends were cut back, 0 bases at V and 4 bases at J, with 1 base in the middle. The CDR3 is made up of 11 amino acids. The CDR3 coding sequence is TGTGCCAGAAGCTTGGGAGAGACCCAGTACTTC. Translating gives CARSLGETQYF.

CDR3 sequence: CASSLVTSEPEGVTDTQYF. CDR3 bases: TGTGCCAGCAGCTTGGTAACTAGCGAACCGGAGGGTGTCACAGATACGCAGTATTTT. The V call is TRBV5-4, the J call TRBJ2-3; 7 positions agree with TRBD2. The CDR3 contains 19 residues. With 0 bases clipped from V and 2 bases from J, the junction kept 15 bases outside the gene matches. In germline, CDR1 is SGHNT, CDR2 YYREEE (reference sequence).

This chain connects TRBV13 to TRBJ2-7; unclear D gene. CDR3 length equals 15 residues. Germline V gene lookup returns CDR1 PRHDT and CDR2 FYEKMQ (reference sequence). The V end lost 5 bases, the J end lost 0 bases, and 14 bases lay between the germline ends. Here the CDR3 reads CASSPGRKSSYEQYF. In DNA form, the CDR3 reads TGTGCCAGCAGCCCGGGTAGGAAGAGCTCCTACGAGCAGTACTTC.

The chain is built from TRBV2 and TRBJ2-7; 9 nucleotides match TRBD2. The CDR3 is 18 amino acids. The germline V gene encodes CDR1 SNHLY and CDR2 FYNNEI. V lost 6 bases, J lost 3 bases, and 18 bases stayed unmatched. The CDR3 sequence: CASRSQLAGLIPNYEQYF. In DNA, the CDR3 is TGTGCCAGCAGGAGCCAACTAGCGGGCCTCATCCCTAACTACGAGCAGTACTTC. Filled out from reference TRBV2 and TRBJ2-7, the complete variable domain reads EPEVTQTPSHQVTQMGQEVILRCVPISNHLYFYWYRQILGQKVEFLVSFYNNEISEKSEIFDDQFSVERPDGSNFTLKIRSTKLEDSAMYFCASRSQLAGLIPNYEQYFGPGTRLTVT.

This clone is judged medium-sized. This chain uses TRBV10-3 with TRBJ2-7; possible D gene TRBD2, 5 bases. V dropped 4 bases and J dropped 2 bases, with 12 bases sitting between them. The germline V gene encodes CDR1 ENHRY and CDR2 SYGVKD. The CDR3 totals 14 residues. The CDR3 DNA reads TGTGCCATCAGTGGGGTCGGGAATACCTACGAGCAGTACTTC. Its protein is CAISGVGNTYEQYF.

This chain uses TRBV5-1 with TRBJ2-5; D gene uncertain. Germline assignment: CDR1 SGHRS and CDR2 YFSETQ. CDR3 length: 11 residues. V lost 1 base to trimming and J lost 4 bases, with 2 bases between them. CDR3 protein: CASSLTETQYF. The CDR3 coding sequence is TGCGCCAGCAGCTTGACAGAGACCCAGTACTTC.

The chain carries TRBV9 and TRBJ1-1; D is uncertain. The CDR3 runs 13 residues. Looked up from germline, CDR1 is SGDLS and CDR2 is YYNGEE. Trimming removed 0 bases at V and 8 bases at J, with 11 bases between. In nucleotides, the CDR3 is TGTGCCAGCAGCGTAGGAGTGGACGCCGAAGCTTTCTTT. This translates into CASSVGVDAEAFF. Drawing the rest from reference TRBV9 and TRBJ1-1, the complete variable domain is DSGVTQTPKHLITATGQRVTLRCSPRSGDLSVYWYQQSLDQGLQFLIQYYNGEERAKGNILERFSAQQFPDLHSELNLSSLELGDSALYFCASSVGVDAEAFFGQGTRLTVV.

The chain recombines TRBV28 with TRBJ2-1; D gene uncertain. Germline CDR1 and CDR2: MDHEN and SYDVKM. The CDR3 consists of 13 residues. V lost 6 bases, J lost 8 bases, and 14 bases lay in between. CDR3 nucleotides: TGTGCCAGCAGCCAGCTACCTGGGGATGAGCAGTTCTTC. Its translation: CASSQLPGDEQFF.

The rearrangement uses TRBV19 and TRBJ2-2, with TRBD2 matching 15 bases. Germline V gene lookup returns CDR1 LNHDA and CDR2 SQIVND (reference sequence). J lost 7 bases, V lost 7 bases, and 4 bases had no gene match. CDR3 size: 15 residues. The CDR3 loop reads CASTGLAGGSGELFF. The CDR3 DNA reads TGTGCCAGTACGGGACTAGCGGGAGGCAGCGGGGAGCTGTTTTTT.

This chain uses TRBV11-2 with TRBJ2-3; no reliable D call. Trimming pared 4 bases from V and 2 bases from J, leaving 1 base between. The length of the CDR3 is 11 residues. In germline, CDR1 is SGHAT, CDR2 FQNNGV. This CDR3 is CASSYTDTQYF. In nucleotides, the CDR3 is TGTGCCAGCAGCTACACAGATACGCAGTATTTT.

This clone has only a few counts. The rearrangement uses TRBV27 and TRBJ2-7; 10 bases map to TRBD1. The CDR3 contains 16 residues. V shed 4 bases and J 4 bases; nucleotides not matched to a gene: 10. From germline, CDR1 is MNHEY and CDR2 SMNVEV (reference sequence). CDR3 amino acids: CASSSRQGAHGYEQYF. CDR3 sequence (DNA): TGTGCCAGCAGTTCTCGACAGGGGGCGCATGGTTACGAGCAGTACTTC.

This clone appeared a few times. As DNA, the CDR3 is TGTGCCAGTAGTATCGACTTAACTAGCGGGGTATACGAGCAGTACTTC. Its protein product is CASSIDLTSGVYEQYF. J is TRBJ2-7 and V is TRBV19, with TRBD2 matching over 10 bases. V lost 3 bases, J lost 4 bases, and 9 bases stayed unmatched. Germline assignment: CDR1 LNHDA and CDR2 SQIVND (reference sequence). The CDR3 consists of 16 residues.